These T cell receptor beta chains were read from a single sample in a study of cytomegalovirus exposure and HLA in healthy donors. Using immunoSEQ multiplex PCR, the repertoire was profiled, and TCRdb retains in-frame clones only, with some absent. Of about 160,000 clones listed, approximately 75% are singletons. Input material: PBMCs. These receptors originate from a woman between 18 and 29 years old in good health and CMV-seronegative. Both conserved end residues are trimmed from each CDR3. A D gene is named only where the DNA matches it firmly.

CDR3,V,J,D
ASSERGLDTEAF,TRBV6-1,TRBJ1-1,-
ASSPGTGMSGYT,TRBV5-6,TRBJ1-2,TRBD1
ASSPRPGKNTEAF,TRBV7-3,TRBJ1-1,-
ASSEQAMSYEQY,TRBV2,TRBJ2-7,-
SSSLAAGGYNEQF,TRBV7-9,TRBJ2-1,TRBD2
ASDTVRSNTGELF,TRBV12-5,TRBJ2-2,-
ASSVGRAYEQY,TRBV2,TRBJ2-7,-
SVIGEFSGANVLT,TRBV29-1,TRBJ2-6,-
ASSRTVTNTGELF,TRBV16,TRBJ2-2,-
ASSELIVSASGRNEQF,TRBV6-1,TRBJ2-1,TRBD2
ATSREPAGGANEQF,TRBV15,TRBJ2-1,TRBD2
ASSPPTAGRTEAF,TRBV5-8,TRBJ1-1,-
ASSYGATDSGNTIY,TRBV6-5,TRBJ1-3,-
ASSDRTSGGQETQY,TRBV9,TRBJ2-5,TRBD2
SVETRDRLNYGYT,TRBV29-1,TRBJ1-2,TRBD1
ASSLALAGGYSSETQY,TRBV11-2,TRBJ2-5,TRBD2
ASTESGTGFKEQY,TRBV28,TRBJ2-7,TRBD2
ASSDAVRGGEQY,TRBV2,TRBJ2-7,-
ASSFLTGDSMNTEAF,TRBV13,TRBJ1-1,TRBD1
ASSQLKNYGYT,TRBV13,TRBJ1-2,-
ASNGQGYGYT,TRBV5-6,TRBJ1-2,TRBD1
ASSFRDSNYEQY,TRBV5-4,TRBJ2-7,TRBD1
ASSLSRASGANNEQF,TRBV7-2,TRBJ2-1,TRBD2
ASRSRQLAGVPDTQY,TRBV19,TRBJ2-3,TRBD2
ASSSTELYEQY,TRBV5-4,TRBJ2-7,-